This T cell receptor beta chain comes out of a study of blood T cell repertoires in COVID-19. As for the study in general: PBMCs, B-cell-depleted T cells, or T cells provided the cDNA or gDNA that made up the material.

This CDR3 contains 15 residues. V was clipped by 4 bases and J by 9 bases; unmatched bases: 15. Germline CDR1 is KGHSH and CDR2 is LQKENI. In this sample, this clone turned up once. Original processing notes: Reference gene primer amplification yielded estimated nucleated cell counts. Repertoires were generated with immunoSEQ multiplex PCR, while TCRdb's copy carries only in-frame clones and drops some. That table is the source of V, J and clone size, and D and trimming were worked out from the DNA. The table has about 250,000 clones, roughly four fifths seen once. The origin of this receptor is a woman aged 70-85 years with acute or convalescent COVID-19. Specimen: peripheral blood. The chain is built from TRBV18 and TRBJ2-7, with 7 bases fitting TRBD1. The CDR3 spells CASSLNSGTAYAQYF. CDR3 in DNA: TGTGCCAGCTCACTTAACTCCGGGACAGCCTATGCGCAGTACTTC.